This T cell receptor (beta chain) comes out of a study of vaccination effects on CD4 cells after COVID-19. For the study at large: All participants had two doses of either the BNT162b2 or mRNA-1273 vaccine.

V was pared by 7 bases and J by 7 bases, with 16 bases between. The length of the CDR3 is 13 residues. CD4+ T cells specific for antigen were expanded with viral peptide pools by the ViraFEST assay before sequencing. Culturing for about ten days preceded CD4+ T cell isolation. Nucleocapsid antibodies stayed negative before and after vaccination, showing no earlier SARS-CoV-2 infection. Study-wide results and caveats: The study had few convalescent patients and no early post-infection timepoints. Marked contraction was observed in infection-induced and vaccine-induced clones late after vaccination.

Here immunoSEQ multiplex PCR was the method, and the copy in TCRdb shows in-frame clones only, minus some. This table has approximately 23,000 clones, 55% to 75% appearing once. The count of this clone is one. Its target is unknown. The input for sequencing was CD4+ T cells from PBMCs cultured with HCoV-OC43 spike peptides, taken before COVID-19 vaccination. The subset: HCoV-OC43 spike overlapping peptide pool stimulation. This rearrangement joins TRBV12-3 or TRBV12-4 to TRBJ1-1; the D gene is possibly TRBD1 (5 bases). The sequence was obtained from a human donor who received a COVID-19 vaccine. The CDR3 region has the DNA TGTGCCAGCATCAAAACCCTAGGGGTTGAAGCTTTCTTT. Encoded protein: CASIKTLGVEAFF.